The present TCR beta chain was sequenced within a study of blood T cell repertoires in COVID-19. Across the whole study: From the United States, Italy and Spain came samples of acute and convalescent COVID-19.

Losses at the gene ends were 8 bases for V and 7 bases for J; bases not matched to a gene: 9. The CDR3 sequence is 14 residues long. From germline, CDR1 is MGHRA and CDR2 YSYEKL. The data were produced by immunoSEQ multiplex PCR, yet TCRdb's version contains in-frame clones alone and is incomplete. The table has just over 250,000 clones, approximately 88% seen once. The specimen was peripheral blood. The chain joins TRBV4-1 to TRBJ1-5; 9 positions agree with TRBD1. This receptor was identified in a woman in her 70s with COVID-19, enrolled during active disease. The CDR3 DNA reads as TGCGCCAGCGGCTTGGACAGGGGAGGCCAGCCCCAGCATTTT. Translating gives CASGLDRGGQPQHF.